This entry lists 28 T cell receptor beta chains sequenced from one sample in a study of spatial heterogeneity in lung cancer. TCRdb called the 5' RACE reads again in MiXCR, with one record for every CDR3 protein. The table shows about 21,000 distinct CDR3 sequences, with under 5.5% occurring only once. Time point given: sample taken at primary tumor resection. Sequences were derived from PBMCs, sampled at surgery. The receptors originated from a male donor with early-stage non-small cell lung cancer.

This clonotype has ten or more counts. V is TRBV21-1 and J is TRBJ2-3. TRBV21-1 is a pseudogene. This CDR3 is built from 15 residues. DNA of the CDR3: TGTGCCAGCAGCAAAGGCCCAACTAGAACAGATACGCAGTATTTT. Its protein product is CASSKGPTRTDTQYF.

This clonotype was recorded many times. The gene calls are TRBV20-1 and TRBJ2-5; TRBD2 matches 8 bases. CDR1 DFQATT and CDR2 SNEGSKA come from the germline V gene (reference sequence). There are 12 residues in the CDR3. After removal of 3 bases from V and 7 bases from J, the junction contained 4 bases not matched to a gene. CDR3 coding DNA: TGCAGTGCTAGTGGCAGCGGGGGGACCCAGTACTTC. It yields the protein CSASGSGGTQYF.

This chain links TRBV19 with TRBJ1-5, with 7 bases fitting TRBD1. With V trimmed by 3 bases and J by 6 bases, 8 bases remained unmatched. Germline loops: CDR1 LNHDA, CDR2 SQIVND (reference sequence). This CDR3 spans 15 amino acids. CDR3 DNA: TGTGCCAGTAGTATCGGGGCAGGGGGATTTCAGCCCCAGCATTTT. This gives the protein CASSIGAGGFQPQHF.

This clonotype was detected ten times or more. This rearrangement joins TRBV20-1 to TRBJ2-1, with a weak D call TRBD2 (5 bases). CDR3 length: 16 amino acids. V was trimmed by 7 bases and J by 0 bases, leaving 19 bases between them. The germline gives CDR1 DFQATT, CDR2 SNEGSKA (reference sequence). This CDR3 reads CSVTRIGDISYNEQFF. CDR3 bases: TGCAGTGTTACTAGAATAGGAGATATCTCCTACAATGAGCAGTTCTTC.

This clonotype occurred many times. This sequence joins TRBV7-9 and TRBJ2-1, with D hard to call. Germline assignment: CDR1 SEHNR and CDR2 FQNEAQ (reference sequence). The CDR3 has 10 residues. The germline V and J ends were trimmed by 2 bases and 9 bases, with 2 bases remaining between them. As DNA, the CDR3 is TGTGCCAGCAGCTTAACTGAGCAGTTCTTC. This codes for CASSLTEQFF.

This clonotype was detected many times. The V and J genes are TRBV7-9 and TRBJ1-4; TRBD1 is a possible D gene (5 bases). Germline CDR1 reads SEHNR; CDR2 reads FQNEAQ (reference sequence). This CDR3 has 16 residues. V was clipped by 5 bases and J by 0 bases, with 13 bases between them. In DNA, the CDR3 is TGTGCCAGCAGCCGGAGAAGGGGTGCAACTAATGAAAAACTGTTTTTT. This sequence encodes CASSRRRGATNEKLFF. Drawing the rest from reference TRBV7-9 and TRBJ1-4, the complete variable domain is DTGVSQNPRHKITKRGQNVTFRCDPISEHNRLYWYRQTLGQGPEFLTYFQNEAQLEKSRLLSDRFSAERPKGSFSTLEIQRTEQGDSAMYLCASSRRRGATNEKLFFGSGTQLSVL.

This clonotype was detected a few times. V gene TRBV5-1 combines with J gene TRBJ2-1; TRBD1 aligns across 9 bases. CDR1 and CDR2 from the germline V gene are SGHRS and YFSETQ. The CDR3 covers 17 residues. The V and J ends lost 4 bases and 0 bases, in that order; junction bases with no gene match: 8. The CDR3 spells CASSPQTGGVSYNEQFF. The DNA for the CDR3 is TGCGCCAGCAGCCCTCAGACAGGGGGGGTCTCCTACAATGAGCAGTTCTTC. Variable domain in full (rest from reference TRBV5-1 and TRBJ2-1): KAGVTQTPRYLIKTRGQQVTLSCSPISGHRSVSWYQQTPGQGLQFLFEYFSETQRNKGNFPGRFSGRQFSNSRSEMNVSTLELGDSALYLCASSPQTGGVSYNEQFFGPGTRLTVL.

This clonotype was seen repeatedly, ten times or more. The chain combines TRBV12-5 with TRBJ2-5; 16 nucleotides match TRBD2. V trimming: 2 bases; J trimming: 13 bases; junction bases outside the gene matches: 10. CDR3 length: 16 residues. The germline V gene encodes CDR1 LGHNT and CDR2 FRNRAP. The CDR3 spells CASGLTRGLAGGPPYF. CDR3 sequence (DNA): TGTGCTAGTGGTTTGACACGGGGACTAGCGGGAGGGCCCCCGTACTTC. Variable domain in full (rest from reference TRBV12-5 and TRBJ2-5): DARVTQTPRHKVTEMGQEVTMRCQPILGHNTVFWYRQTMMQGLELLAYFRNRAPLDDSGMPKDRFSAEMPDATLATLKIQPSEPRDSAVYFCASGLTRGLAGGPPYFGPGTRLLVL.

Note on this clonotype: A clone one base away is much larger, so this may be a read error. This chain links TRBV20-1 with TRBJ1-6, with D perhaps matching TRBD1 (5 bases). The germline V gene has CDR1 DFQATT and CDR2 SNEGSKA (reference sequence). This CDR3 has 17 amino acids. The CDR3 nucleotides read TGCAGTACTAGGAAGGGGCAGGGTTTATCCTATAATTCACCCCTCCACTTT. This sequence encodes CSTRKGQGLSYNSPLHF.

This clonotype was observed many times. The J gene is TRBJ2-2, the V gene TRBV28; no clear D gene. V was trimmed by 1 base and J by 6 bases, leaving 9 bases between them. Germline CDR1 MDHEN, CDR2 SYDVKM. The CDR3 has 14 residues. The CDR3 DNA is TGTGCCAGCAGTTTATCGACCGGCCCCGGGGAGCTGTTTTTT. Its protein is CASSLSTGPGELFF.

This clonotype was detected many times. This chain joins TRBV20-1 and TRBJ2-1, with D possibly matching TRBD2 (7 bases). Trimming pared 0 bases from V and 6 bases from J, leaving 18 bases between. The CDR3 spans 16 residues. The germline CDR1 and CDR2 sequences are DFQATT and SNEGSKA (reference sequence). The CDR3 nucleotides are TGCAGTGCTAGAGATCGGGTACCGGGGGGCCGCAATGAGCAGTTCTTC. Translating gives CSARDRVPGGRNEQFF.

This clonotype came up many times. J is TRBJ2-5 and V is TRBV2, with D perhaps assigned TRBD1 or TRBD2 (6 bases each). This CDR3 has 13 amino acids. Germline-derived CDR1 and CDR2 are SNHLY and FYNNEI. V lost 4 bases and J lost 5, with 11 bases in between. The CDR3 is CASSATGRETQYF. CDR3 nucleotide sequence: TGTGCCAGCAGTGCAACAGGGAGGGAGACCCAGTACTTC. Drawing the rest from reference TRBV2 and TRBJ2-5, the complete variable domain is EPEVTQTPSHQVTQMGQEVILRCVPISNHLYFYWYRQILGQKVEFLVSFYNNEISEKSEIFDDQFSVERPDGSNFTLKIRSTKLEDSAMYFCASSATGRETQYFGPGTRLLVL.

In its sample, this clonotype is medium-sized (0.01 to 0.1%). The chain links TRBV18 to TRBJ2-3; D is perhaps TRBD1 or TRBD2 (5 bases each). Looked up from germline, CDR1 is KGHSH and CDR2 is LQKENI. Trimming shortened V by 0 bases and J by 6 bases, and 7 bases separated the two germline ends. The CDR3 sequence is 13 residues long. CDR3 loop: CASSPPEGDTQYF. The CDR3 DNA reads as TGTGCCAGCTCACCACCTGAGGGGGATACGCAGTATTTT.

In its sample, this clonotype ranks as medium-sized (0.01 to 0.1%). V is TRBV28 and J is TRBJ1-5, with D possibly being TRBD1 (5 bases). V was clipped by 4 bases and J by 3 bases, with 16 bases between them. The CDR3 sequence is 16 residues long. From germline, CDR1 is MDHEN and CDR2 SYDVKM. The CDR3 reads CASSSFGTSINQPQHF. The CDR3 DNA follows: TGTGCCAGCAGTTCATTTGGGACGTCGATCAATCAGCCCCAGCATTTT.

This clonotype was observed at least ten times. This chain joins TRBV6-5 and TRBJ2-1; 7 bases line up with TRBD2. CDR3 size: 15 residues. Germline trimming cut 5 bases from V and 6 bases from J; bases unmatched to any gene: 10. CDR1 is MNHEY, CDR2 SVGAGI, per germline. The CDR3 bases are TGTGCCAGCAGTCGTGGACTAGTGGTTTCCAATGAGCAGTTCTTC. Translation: CASSRGLVVSNEQFF.

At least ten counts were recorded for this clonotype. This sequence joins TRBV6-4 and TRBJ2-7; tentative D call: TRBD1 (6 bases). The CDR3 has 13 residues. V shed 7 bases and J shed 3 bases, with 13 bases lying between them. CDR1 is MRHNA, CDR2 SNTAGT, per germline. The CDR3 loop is CASNPGHIYEQYF. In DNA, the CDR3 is TGTGCCAGCAACCCGGGACACATCTACGAGCAGTACTTC.

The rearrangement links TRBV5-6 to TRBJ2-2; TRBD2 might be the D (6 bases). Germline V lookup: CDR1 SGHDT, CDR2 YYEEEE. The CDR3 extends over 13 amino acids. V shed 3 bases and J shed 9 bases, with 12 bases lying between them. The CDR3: CASSSLASWELFF. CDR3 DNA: TGTGCCAGCAGCTCCCTAGCGTCGTGGGAGCTGTTTTTT.

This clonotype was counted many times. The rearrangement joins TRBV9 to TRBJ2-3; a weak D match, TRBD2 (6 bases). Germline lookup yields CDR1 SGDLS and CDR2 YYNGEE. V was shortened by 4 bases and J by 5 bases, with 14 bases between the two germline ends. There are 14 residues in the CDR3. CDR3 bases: TGTGCCAGCAGCTGGAGGGGCGAACTAGATACGCAGTATTTT. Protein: CASSWRGELDTQYF.

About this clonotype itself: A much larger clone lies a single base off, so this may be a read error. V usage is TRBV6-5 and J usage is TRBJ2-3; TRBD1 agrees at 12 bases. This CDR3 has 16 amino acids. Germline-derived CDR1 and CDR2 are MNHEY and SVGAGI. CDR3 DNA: TGTGTCAGCAGCTCGGGACAGGGGGCGGGCACAGATACGCAGTATTTT. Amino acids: CVSSSGQGAGTDTQYF.

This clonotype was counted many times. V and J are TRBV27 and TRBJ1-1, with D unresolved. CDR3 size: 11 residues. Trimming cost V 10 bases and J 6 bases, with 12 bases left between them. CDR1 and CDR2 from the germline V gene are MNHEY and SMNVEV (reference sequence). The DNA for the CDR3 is TGTGCCACCCCCCGGAAGGCTGAAGCTTTCTTT. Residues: CATPRKAEAFF.

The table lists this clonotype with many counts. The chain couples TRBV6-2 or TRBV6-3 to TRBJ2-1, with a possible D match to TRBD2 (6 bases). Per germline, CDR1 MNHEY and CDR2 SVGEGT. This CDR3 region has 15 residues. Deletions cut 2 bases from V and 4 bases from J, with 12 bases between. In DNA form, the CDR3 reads TGTGCCAGCAGTTACGGTTCGGGAGTTTACAATGAGCAGTTCTTC. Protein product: CASSYGSGVYNEQFF.

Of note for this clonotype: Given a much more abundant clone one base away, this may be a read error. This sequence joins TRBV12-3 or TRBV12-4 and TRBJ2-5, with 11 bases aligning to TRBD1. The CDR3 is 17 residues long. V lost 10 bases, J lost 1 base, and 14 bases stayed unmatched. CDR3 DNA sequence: TGTGCCAACAGCGACTACACCGGGACAGGGGGCCAAGAGACCCAGTACTTC. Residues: CANSDYTGTGGQETQYF.

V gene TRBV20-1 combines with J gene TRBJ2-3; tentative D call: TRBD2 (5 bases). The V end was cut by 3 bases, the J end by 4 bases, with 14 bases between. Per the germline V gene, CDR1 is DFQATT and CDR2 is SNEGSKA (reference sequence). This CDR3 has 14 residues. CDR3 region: CSASARGAADTQYF. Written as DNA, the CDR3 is TGCAGTGCTAGTGCCCGGGGTGCTGCAGATACGCAGTATTTT.

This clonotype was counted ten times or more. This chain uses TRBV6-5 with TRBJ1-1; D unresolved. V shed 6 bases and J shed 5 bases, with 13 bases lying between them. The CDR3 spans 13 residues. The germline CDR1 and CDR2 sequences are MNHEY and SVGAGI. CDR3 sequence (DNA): TGTGCCAGCAGAGATTCGAAGGAGACTGAAGCTTTCTTT. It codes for CASRDSKETEAFF.

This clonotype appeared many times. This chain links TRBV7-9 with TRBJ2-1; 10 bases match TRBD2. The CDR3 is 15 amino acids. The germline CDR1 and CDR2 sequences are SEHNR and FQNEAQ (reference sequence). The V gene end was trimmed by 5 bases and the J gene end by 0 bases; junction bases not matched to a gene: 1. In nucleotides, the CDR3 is TGTGCCAGCAGCAGCGGGGGGGCCTCCTACAATGAGCAGTTCTTC. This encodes CASSSGGASYNEQFF.

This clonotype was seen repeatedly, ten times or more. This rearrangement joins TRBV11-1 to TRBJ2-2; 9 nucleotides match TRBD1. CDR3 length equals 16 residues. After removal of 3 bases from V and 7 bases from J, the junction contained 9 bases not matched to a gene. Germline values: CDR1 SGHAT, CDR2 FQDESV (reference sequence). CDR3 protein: CASSFLQGAHNGELFF. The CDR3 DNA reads TGTGCCAGCAGCTTTTTACAGGGGGCGCATAACGGGGAGCTGTTTTTT.

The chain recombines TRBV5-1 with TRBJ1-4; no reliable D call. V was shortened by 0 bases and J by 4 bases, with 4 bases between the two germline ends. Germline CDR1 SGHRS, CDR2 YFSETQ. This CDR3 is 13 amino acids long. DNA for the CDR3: TGCGCCAGCAGCTTGGCCTTTAATGAAAAACTGTTTTTT. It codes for CASSLAFNEKLFF.

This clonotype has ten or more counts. DNA of the CDR3: TGTGCCAGCCAGCGGCAGACTAACACCGGGGAGCTGTTTTTT. It translates to CASQRQTNTGELFF. The rearrangement links TRBV9 to TRBJ2-2, with D perhaps matching TRBD2 (5 bases). V lost 7 bases and J 2 bases, leaving 12 bases between the germline ends. The germline CDR1 and CDR2 sequences are SGDLS and YYNGEE. The CDR3 runs 14 residues.